This T cell receptor (beta chain) is drawn from a study of cytomegalovirus exposure and HLA in healthy donors. This clone was seen just once. What it recognizes is unknown. Findings and limits, study-wide: The majority of CMV-associated TCR beta chains were reported as apparently HLA-restricted in a later analysis. Most of the TCR beta V segments (in an earlier analysis) were productive either about 87% or about 30% of the time.

CDR1 SGHKS and CDR2 YYEKEE come from the germline V gene (reference sequence). Trimming shortened V by 0 bases and J by 2 bases, and 14 bases separated the two germline ends. This CDR3 region has 17 residues. PCR employed 60 Vbeta and 13 Jbeta primers. TCRdb's copy holds only in-frame clones and misses some; the assay was immunoSEQ multiplex PCR. The repertoire holds around 150,000 clones, with around four fifths as singletons. The sample taken for sequencing was PBMCs. The TCR originated in a woman in her 30s in good health and CMV-seronegative. This rearrangement joins TRBV5-5 to TRBJ2-2, with D perhaps matching TRBD2 (5 bases). The CDR3 DNA is TGTGCCAGCAGCTTGGTCGAGGACTTTCTAAACACCGGGGAGCTGTTTTTT. This encodes CASSLVEDFLNTGELFF. Combining the CDR3 with reference TRBV5-5 and TRBJ2-2 gives the whole variable domain DAGVTQSPTHLIKTRGQQVTLRCSPISGHKSVSWYQQVLGQGPQFIFQYYEKEERGRGNFPDRFSARQFPNYSSELNVNALLLGDSALYLCASSLVEDFLNTGELFFGEGSRLTVL.